These 2 T cell receptor beta chains originate from one sample sequenced in a study of T cell changes during pregnancy in multiple sclerosis. Data came from immunoSEQ multiplex PCR; TCRdb stores just in-frame clones and leaves some out. The sample shows just under 70,000 clones, more than 80% of them seen only once. The source material was peripheral blood, sampled in the second trimester of pregnancy. The receptors here all came from a female donor with multiple sclerosis, enrolled in a pregnancy study.

In DNA, the CDR3 is TGTGCCAGTAGTATAATCCTGGCAGGGACTTACGAGCAGTACTTC. Amino acid sequence: CASSIILAGTYEQYF. The genes are TRBV19 and TRBJ2-7, with a weak D call TRBD2 (6 bases). The CDR3 covers 15 residues. Trimming cost V 2 bases and J 4 bases, with 15 bases left between them. Germline loops: CDR1 LNHDA, CDR2 SQIVND (reference sequence).

The chain uses TRBV6-5 and TRBJ1-5, with 7 bases that match TRBD1. Unmatched junction bases numbered 3, after V lost 4 bases and J lost 3 bases. The germline V gene encodes CDR1 MNHEY and CDR2 SVGAGI. This CDR3 is 14 amino acids long. The CDR3 region has the DNA TGTGCCAGCAGTTGGACAGGACCCAATCAGCCCCAGCATTTT. This gives the protein CASSWTGPNQPQHF.